This TCR beta chain is drawn from a study of blood T cells in healthy people across ages. Alongside a J-beta primer mix, a sample-barcoded 5' primer served in a second PCR lasting about 6 to 12 cycles. MiXCR was run by TCRdb on the 5' RACE reads, yielding one entry per CDR3 protein. Counted here are around 800,000 distinct CDR3 sequences, roughly 46% occurring once; the ten biggest clones make up approximately 18%. This clonotype has just a few counts. This sequence was found in a man of 80 years or more in good health. The sample was blood.

The CDR3 region is CASSLSIAGQGVRETQYF. CDR3 DNA sequence: TGTGCCAGCAGTTTGTCGATAGCCGGACAGGGGGTGAGGGAGACCCAGTACTTC. The chain has TRBV28 and TRBJ2-5; 10 bases agree with TRBD1. The CDR3 spans 18 residues. J was trimmed by 5 bases and V by 3 bases; bases with no gene match: 15. Germline V CDR1 and CDR2: MDHEN, SYDVKM.